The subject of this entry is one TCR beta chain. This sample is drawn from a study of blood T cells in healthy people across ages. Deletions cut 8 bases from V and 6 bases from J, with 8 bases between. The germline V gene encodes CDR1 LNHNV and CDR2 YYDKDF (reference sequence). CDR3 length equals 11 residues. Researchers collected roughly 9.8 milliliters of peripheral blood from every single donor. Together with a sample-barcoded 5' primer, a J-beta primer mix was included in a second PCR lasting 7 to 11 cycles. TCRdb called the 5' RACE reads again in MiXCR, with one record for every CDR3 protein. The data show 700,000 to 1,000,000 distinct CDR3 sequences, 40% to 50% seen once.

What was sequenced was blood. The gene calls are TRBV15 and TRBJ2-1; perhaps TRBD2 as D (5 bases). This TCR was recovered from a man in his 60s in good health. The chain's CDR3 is CATSSGNEQFF. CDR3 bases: TGTGCCACCTCCAGCGGCAATGAGCAGTTCTTC.